These 6 T cell receptor beta chains came from one sample sequenced in a study of T cells in localized non-small cell lung cancer. Data came from immunoSEQ multiplex PCR; TCRdb stores just in-frame clones and leaves some out. The sample includes about 78,000 clones, roughly four fifths of them seen just once. Sequenced material: peripheral blood, taken before any cancer treatment. These TCRs come from a man aged 35 to 70 with stage I lung adenocarcinoma.

A remark on this clone: Other DNA sequences in the sample encode the same CDR3. The V call is TRBV5-6, the J call TRBJ2-7; 10 bases agree with TRBD2. CDR1 is SGHDT, CDR2 YYEEEE, per germline. This CDR3 region has 18 residues. The junction had 16 bases not matched to a gene; V was cut back by 3 bases and J by 4 bases. CDR3 sequence: CASSSVTPLAGVRYEQYF. The DNA for the CDR3 is TGTGCCAGCAGCTCCGTAACCCCTCTAGCGGGAGTTCGGTACGAGCAGTACTTC.

Points on this clone: This CDR3 is also generated by other DNA sequences in the sample. The rearrangement joins TRBV19 to TRBJ2-7; the D is unclear. V dropped 3 bases and J dropped 5 bases, with 5 bases sitting between them. The CDR3 sequence is 11 residues long. CDR1 is LNHDA and CDR2 is SQIVND in the germline V gene (reference sequence). The CDR3 reads CASSIRNEQYF. The CDR3 DNA follows: TGTGCCAGTAGTATTCGGAACGAGCAGTACTTC. Full variable domain (outside the CDR3, taken from reference TRBV19 and TRBJ2-7): DGGITQSPKYLFRKEGQNVTLSCEQNLNHDAMYWYRQDPGQGLRLIYYSQIVNDFQKGDIAEGYSVSREKKESFPLTVTSAQKNPTAFYLCASSIRNEQYFGPGTRLTVT.

The V call is TRBV19, the J call TRBJ2-3; D unresolved. Germline lookup yields CDR1 LNHDA and CDR2 SQIVND (reference sequence). This CDR3 comprises 14 residues. Trimming cost V 8 bases and J 2 bases, with 14 bases left between them. CDR3 in amino acids: CASSYVVATDTQYF. The CDR3 bases are TGTGCCAGTTCTTATGTCGTGGCCACAGATACGCAGTATTTT.

Here the CDR3 DNA reads TGTGCCAGCAGCGTAGTGTCGGGGACCACTGAAGCTTTCTTT. Its translation: CASSVVSGTTEAFF. This chain uses TRBV9 with TRBJ1-1, with D maybe TRBD1 (5 bases). Germline V gene lookup returns CDR1 SGDLS and CDR2 YYNGEE. The CDR3 has 14 amino acids. Trimming shortened V by 0 bases and J by 4 bases, and 10 bases separated the two germline ends.

This chain connects TRBV5-8 to TRBJ2-1; maybe TRBD1 (6 bases). Germline loops: CDR1 SGHTS, CDR2 YDEGEE. V was pared by 3 bases and J by 4 bases, with 11 bases between. CDR3 size: 14 residues. The DNA of the CDR3 is TGTGCCAGCAGCTCCGGACAGAATTACAATGAGCAGTTCTTC. It specifies CASSSGQNYNEQFF.

This chain connects TRBV11-2 to TRBJ1-1, with TRBD1 matching 9 bases. J was trimmed by 0 bases and V by 0 bases; bases with no gene match: 5. The CDR3 runs to 17 residues. Germline V lookup: CDR1 SGHAT, CDR2 FQNNGV. In DNA form, the CDR3 reads TGTGCCAGCAGCTTAGATTACGGGACAGGGATGAACACTGAAGCTTTCTTT. Amino acid sequence: CASSLDYGTGMNTEAFF.